This T cell receptor beta chain was sequenced for a study of T cell responses to AZD1222 COVID-19 vaccine. Concerning this clone: No antigen is known for it.

Germline CDR1 is SGHVS and CDR2 is FNYEAQ. Deletions cut 5 bases from V and 4 bases from J, with 18 bases between. The CDR3 loop spans 15 amino acids. Clones were sequenced by immunoSEQ multiplex PCR, and TCRdb holds only the in-frame ones, with some missing. Of roughly 86,000 clones in the sample, approximately 81% were seen once. Study outcomes and limitations: Increases in Spike-specific TCR breadth and depth were seen after two AZD1222 doses. Mostly white British, mostly female donors; authors suggested clonal diversity may be underestimated. Repertoire sampling happened only post peak T cell response.

Analyses pooled second doses at about 4 or about 12 weeks. The sample consisted of peripheral blood, taken 28 days after the second AZD1222 dose. The V gene is TRBV7-6, the J gene TRBJ2-7, with D possibly matching TRBD1 (6 bases). The TCR was taken from an adult who received the AZD1222 COVID-19 vaccine. In DNA form, the CDR3 reads TGTGCCAGCAGCGCCGAGCCGGGACACCCGTACGAGCAGTACTTC. It yields the protein CASSAEPGHPYEQYF.